Given below is one TCR beta chain in context. In the source study's methods: Estimation of nucleated cell counts relied on the amplification of reference gene primers. Repertoires were generated with immunoSEQ multiplex PCR, while TCRdb's copy carries only in-frame clones and drops some. That table gives V, J and clone size, and the DNA gave D and trimming. The data contain about 82,000 clones, around 81% of them singletons. Germline lookup yields CDR1 SGHTA and CDR2 FQGNSA. There are 14 residues in the CDR3. J was trimmed by 4 bases and V by 6 bases; bases with no gene match: 3. This sample stems from a study of blood T cell repertoires in COVID-19. Study information: Acute-phase and convalescent COVID-19 samples originated in the United States, Italy and Spain. PBMCs, B-cell-depleted T cells, or T cells provided the cDNA or gDNA that made up the material.

This chain links TRBV7-2 with TRBJ1-4; TRBD1 aligns across 9 bases. This TCR came from a man older than 75 with active or convalescent COVID-19. Source material: peripheral blood. The CDR3 coding sequence is TGTGCCAGCAGACTGGACAGGGGTAATGAAAAACTGTTTTTT. Its translation: CASRLDRGNEKLFF.